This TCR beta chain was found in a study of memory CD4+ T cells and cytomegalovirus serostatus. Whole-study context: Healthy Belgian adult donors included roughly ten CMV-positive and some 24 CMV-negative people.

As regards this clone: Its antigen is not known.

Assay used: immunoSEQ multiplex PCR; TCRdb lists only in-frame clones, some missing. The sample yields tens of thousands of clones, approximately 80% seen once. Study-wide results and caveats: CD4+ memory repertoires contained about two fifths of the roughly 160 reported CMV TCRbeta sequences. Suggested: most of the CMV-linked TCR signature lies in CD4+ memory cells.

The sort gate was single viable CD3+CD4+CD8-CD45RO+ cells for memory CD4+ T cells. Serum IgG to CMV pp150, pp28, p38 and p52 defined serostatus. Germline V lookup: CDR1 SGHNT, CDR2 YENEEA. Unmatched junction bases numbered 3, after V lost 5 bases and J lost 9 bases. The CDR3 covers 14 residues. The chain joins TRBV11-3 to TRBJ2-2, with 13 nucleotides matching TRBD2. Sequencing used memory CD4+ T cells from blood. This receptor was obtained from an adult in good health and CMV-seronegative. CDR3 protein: CASSLGTSGRELFF. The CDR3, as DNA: TGTGCCAGCAGCCTCGGGACTAGCGGGAGGGAGCTGTTTTTT.